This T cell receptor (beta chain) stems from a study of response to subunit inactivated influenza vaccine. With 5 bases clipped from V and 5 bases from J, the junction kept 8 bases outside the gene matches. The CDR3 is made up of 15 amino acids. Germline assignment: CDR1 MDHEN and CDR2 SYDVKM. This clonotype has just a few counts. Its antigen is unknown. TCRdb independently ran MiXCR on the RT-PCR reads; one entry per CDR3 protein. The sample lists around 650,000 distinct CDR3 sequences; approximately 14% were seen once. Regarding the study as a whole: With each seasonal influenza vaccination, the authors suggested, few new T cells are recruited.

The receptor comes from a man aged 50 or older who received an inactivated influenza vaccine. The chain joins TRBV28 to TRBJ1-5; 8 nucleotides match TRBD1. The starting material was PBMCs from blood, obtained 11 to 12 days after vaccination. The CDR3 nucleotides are TGTGCCAGCAGTCCAGACAGGGGTTCTCATCAGCCCCAGCATTTT. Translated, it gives CASSPDRGSHQPQHF.